This T cell receptor (beta chain) was recovered during a study of blood T cell repertoires in COVID-19. Sequenced by immunoSEQ multiplex PCR; TCRdb stores in-frame clones only, minus some. The sample includes approximately 160,000 clones, about 79% seen only once; the top ten take around 6.7%. Trimming left V 5 bases short and J 4 bases short, with 15 bases between. The CDR3 covers 14 residues. Germline V gene data show CDR1 as SGDLS and CDR2 as YYNGEE. V and J are TRBV9 and TRBJ1-1; perhaps TRBD1 as D (5 bases). This receptor was identified in a woman aged 45 to 65 in a cohort sampled during active or convalescent COVID-19. The sequenced sample was peripheral blood. Here the CDR3 DNA reads TGTGCCAGCAGGGAAGGGGTTGAGAGCACTGAAGCTTTCTTT. This gives the protein CASREGVESTEAFF.